The rows below give T cell receptor beta chains drawn from one sample of a study of control samples from healthy donors and cancer patients. Profiled with immunoSEQ multiplex PCR; TCRdb holds only in-frame clones, not every one. The table records 40,000 to 50,000 clones, around 94% of them present only once. The sample comprised blood. All receptors come from a man aged 55-75 years in good health. CDR3s include the opening cysteine and the closing phenylalanine or tryptophan. Each record gives: clone size, J gene, V gene, D gene, CDR3 DNA, CDR3 protein. A D gene is named only where the DNA matches it firmly. Only some rows state a clone size, as once, few, many or a class for expanded clones.

clone size: NA
J gene: TRBJ2-3
V gene: TRBV11-2
D gene: NA
CDR3 DNA: TGTGCCAGCAGCTTAGGGAGGGCCACAGATACGCAGTATTTT
CDR3 protein: CASSLGRATDTQYF

clone size: NA
J gene: TRBJ2-7
V gene: TRBV6-5
D gene: TRBD1
CDR3 DNA: TGTGCCAGCAGACCCCTTACAGGGGGCTCCTACGAGCAGTACTTC
CDR3 protein: CASRPLTGGSYEQYF

clone size: NA
J gene: TRBJ2-7
V gene: TRBV11-1
D gene: TRBD1
CDR3 DNA: TGTGCCAGCAGCTCCACCGGGACAGGGCACGAGCAGTACTTC
CDR3 protein: CASSSTGTGHEQYF

clone size: once
J gene: TRBJ2-5
V gene: TRBV3-1/TRBV3-2
D gene: NA
CDR3 DNA: TGTGCCAGCAGCCAAAGAGCGGACCAAGAGACCCAGTACTTC
CDR3 protein: CASSQRADQETQYF

clone size: once
J gene: TRBJ1-1
V gene: TRBV19
D gene: TRBD1
CDR3 DNA: TGTGCCAGTAGTATAGGTCAGGGGGTGAACACTGAAGCTTTCTTT
CDR3 protein: CASSIGQGVNTEAFF

clone size: NA
J gene: TRBJ1-1
V gene: TRBV7-9
D gene: NA
CDR3 DNA: TGTGCCAGCAGCTTAGCCCGGGGACAAGACACTGAAGCTTTCTTT
CDR3 protein: CASSLARGQDTEAFF

clone size: NA
J gene: TRBJ2-2
V gene: TRBV28
D gene: TRBD2
CDR3 DNA: TGTGCCAGCACCCCCCCGGGAGGGATCACCGGGGAGCTGTTTTTT
CDR3 protein: CASTPPGGITGELFF

clone size: NA
J gene: TRBJ1-5
V gene: TRBV7-9
D gene: NA
CDR3 DNA: TGTGCCAGCAGTTTTAGCCAGGGCAATCAGCCCCAGCATTTT
CDR3 protein: CASSFSQGNQPQHF

clone size: once
J gene: TRBJ2-7
V gene: TRBV6-5
D gene: TRBD1
CDR3 DNA: TGTGCCATCGAGGGGGCTGTCTACGAGCAGTACTTC
CDR3 protein: CAIEGAVYEQYF

clone size: NA
J gene: TRBJ1-2
V gene: TRBV7-9
D gene: TRBD1
CDR3 DNA: TGTGCCAGCATGGCCGGGACAGATAGGGGCTACACCTTC
CDR3 protein: CASMAGTDRGYTF

clone size: NA
J gene: TRBJ1-2
V gene: TRBV9
D gene: TRBD1
CDR3 DNA: TGTGCCAGCAGCGTTGGGACAGGGAATACCTATGGCTACACCTTC
CDR3 protein: CASSVGTGNTYGYTF

clone size: NA
J gene: TRBJ2-6
V gene: TRBV9
D gene: TRBD1
CDR3 DNA: TGTGCCAGCAGCCCCCACAGGGGCGTCTCCCCTGGGGCCAACGTCCTGACTTTC
CDR3 protein: CASSPHRGVSPGANVLTF

clone size: NA
J gene: TRBJ1-1
V gene: TRBV4-2
D gene: NA
CDR3 DNA: TGTGCCAGCAGCCGCGGGGGGGGCGCGCAAACTGAAGCTTTCTTT
CDR3 protein: CASSRGGGAQTEAFF

clone size: NA
J gene: TRBJ2-7
V gene: TRBV28
D gene: NA
CDR3 DNA: TGTGCCAGCAGTTTTGGTCTTGCGACTCTATCCTACGAGCAGTACTTC
CDR3 protein: CASSFGLATLSYEQYF

clone size: NA
J gene: TRBJ1-5
V gene: TRBV7-2
D gene: NA
CDR3 DNA: TGTGCCAGCAGCTCCCGATTCACAGGGAAAGCAGGACAGCCCCAGCATTTT
CDR3 protein: CASSSRFTGKAGQPQHF

clone size: once
J gene: TRBJ2-1
V gene: TRBV5-1
D gene: TRBD2
CDR3 DNA: TGCGCCAGCAGCCAACCACAAGCGGGAAACTCCTACAATGAGCAGTTCTTC
CDR3 protein: CASSQPQAGNSYNEQFF

clone size: once
J gene: TRBJ2-7
V gene: TRBV10-1
D gene: TRBD2
CDR3 DNA: TGCGCCAGCAGTGAGTCCTTTGGCGGGAGGGCCGCCTACGAGCAGTACTTC
CDR3 protein: CASSESFGGRAAYEQYF

clone size: NA
J gene: TRBJ2-4
V gene: TRBV6-1
D gene: NA
CDR3 DNA: TGTGCCAGCAGTGAGGGAGAGGGGTCCGGCTTC
CDR3 protein: CASSEGEGSGF

clone size: NA
J gene: TRBJ1-6
V gene: TRBV6-5
D gene: NA
CDR3 DNA: TGTGCCAGCAGTTACTCACTGGGCCCAGGGTCACCCCTCCACTTT
CDR3 protein: CASSYSLGPGSPLHF

clone size: NA
J gene: TRBJ2-1
V gene: TRBV2
D gene: TRBD2
CDR3 DNA: TGTGCCAGCAGTCGCGGGGGAAACTACAATGAGCAGTTCTTC
CDR3 protein: CASSRGGNYNEQFF

clone size: NA
J gene: TRBJ1-5
V gene: TRBV19
D gene: NA
CDR3 DNA: TGTGCCAGTAGTATGTCTAGCAATCAGCCCCAGCATTTT
CDR3 protein: CASSMSSNQPQHF

clone size: NA
J gene: TRBJ1-2
V gene: TRBV11-2
D gene: NA
CDR3 DNA: TGTGCCAGCAGCCCCCTCGGGCAGAAGGTATATGGCTACACCTTC
CDR3 protein: CASSPLGQKVYGYTF

clone size: once
J gene: TRBJ1-1
V gene: TRBV3-1/TRBV3-2
D gene: TRBD1
CDR3 DNA: TGTGCCAGCAGCTCCTTCGACAGGGGAGCTTTCTTT
CDR3 protein: CASSSFDRGAFF

clone size: NA
J gene: TRBJ2-3
V gene: TRBV18
D gene: NA
CDR3 DNA: TGTGCCAGCTCACCAACAGGGCAGGGAGATACGCAGTATTTT
CDR3 protein: CASSPTGQGDTQYF

clone size: NA
J gene: TRBJ1-2
V gene: TRBV27
D gene: NA
CDR3 DNA: TGTGCCAGCACCTCATTGGGGCAGGTAATGAACTATGGCTACACCTTC
CDR3 protein: CASTSLGQVMNYGYTF

clone size: NA
J gene: TRBJ2-2
V gene: TRBV19
D gene: TRBD2
CDR3 DNA: TGTGCCAGTAGTTCCTTTAGCGGGAGTCGTAGGACCGGGGAGCTGTTTTTT
CDR3 protein: CASSSFSGSRRTGELFF

clone size: NA
J gene: TRBJ1-5
V gene: TRBV20-1
D gene: TRBD1
CDR3 DNA: TGCAGTGCTAGTGTTGAGACAGGGGATGTCAGCAATCAGCCCCAGCATTTT
CDR3 protein: CSASVETGDVSNQPQHF

clone size: NA
J gene: TRBJ1-6
V gene: TRBV9
D gene: NA
CDR3 DNA: TGTGCCAGCAGCTCCCCAGGGGATTCACCCCTCCACTTT
CDR3 protein: CASSSPGDSPLHF

clone size: once
J gene: TRBJ2-5
V gene: TRBV5-5
D gene: TRBD2
CDR3 DNA: TGTGCCAGCAGCTCCCCTCGAGGCGGGAGCCAAGAGACCCAGTACTTC
CDR3 protein: CASSSPRGGSQETQYF